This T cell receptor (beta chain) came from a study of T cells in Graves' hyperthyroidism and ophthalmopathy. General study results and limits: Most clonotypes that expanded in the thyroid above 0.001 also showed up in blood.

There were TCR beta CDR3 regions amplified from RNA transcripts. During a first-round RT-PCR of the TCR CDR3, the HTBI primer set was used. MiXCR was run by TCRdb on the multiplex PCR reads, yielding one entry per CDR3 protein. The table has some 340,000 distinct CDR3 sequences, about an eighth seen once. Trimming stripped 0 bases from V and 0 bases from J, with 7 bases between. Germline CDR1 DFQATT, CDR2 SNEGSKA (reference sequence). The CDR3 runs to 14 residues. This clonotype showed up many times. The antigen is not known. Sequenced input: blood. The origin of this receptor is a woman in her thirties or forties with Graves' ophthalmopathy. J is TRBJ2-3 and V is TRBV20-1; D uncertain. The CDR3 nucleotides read TGCAGTGCTAGAGACCCACTAAGCACAGATACGCAGTATTTT. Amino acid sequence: CSARDPLSTDTQYF.